This is a list of T cell receptor beta chains from one sample in a study of glioma-infiltrating T cells after dendritic cell vaccination. Measured with immunoSEQ multiplex PCR; TCRdb has only the in-frame clones, and not every one. The repertoire consists of about 92,000 clones, with approximately 84% occurring once and the leading ten covering 15% to 18%. The specimen comprised blood, sampled before dendritic cell vaccination. The origin of the receptors is a human donor with glioblastoma. The CDR3 runs from the conserved cysteine through the conserved F or W. Each record gives: D gene, V gene, clone size, J gene, CDR3 DNA, CDR3 protein. A D gene is named only where the DNA matches it firmly. Not all rows give a size; the values are once, few, many and, for expanded clones, a class.

D: -
V: TRBV5-1
size: -
J: TRBJ1-3
DNA: TGCGCCAGCAGCACGGACAGAGGAAACACCATATATTTT
CDR3: CASSTDRGNTIYF

D: -
V: TRBV19
size: -
J: TRBJ1-2
DNA: TGTGCCAGTAGTATCGACATGATCTATGGCTACACCTTC
CDR3: CASSIDMIYGYTF

D: TRBD2
V: TRBV5-7
size: few
J: TRBJ2-5
DNA: TGTGCCAGCAGCCCCGGGCTAGCGGGTTCGTACCAAGAGACCCAGTACTTC
CDR3: CASSPGLAGSYQETQYF

D: -
V: TRBV18
size: -
J: TRBJ2-7
DNA: TGTGCCAGCTCACCACCCACCTCGACAGGAAGCTCCTACGAGCAGTACTTC
CDR3: CASSPPTSTGSSYEQYF

D: -
V: TRBV28
size: -
J: TRBJ1-1
DNA: TGTGCCAGCAGTCGAACAATCAGGGGCAAGGACACTGAAGCTTTCTTT
CDR3: CASSRTIRGKDTEAFF

D: -
V: TRBV4-3
size: -
J: TRBJ2-1
DNA: TGCGCCAGCAGCCAAACGGGTTCTCGGCATGAGCAGTTCTTC
CDR3: CASSQTGSRHEQFF

D: -
V: TRBV15
size: -
J: TRBJ2-5
DNA: TGTGCCACCAGCAGGAGTCGGGAGACCCAGTACTTC
CDR3: CATSRSRETQYF

D: TRBD1
V: TRBV7-9
size: -
J: TRBJ1-1
DNA: TGTGCCAGCAGCTTAGGCGGGACAGTACACAGGAACACTGAAGCTTTCTTT
CDR3: CASSLGGTVHRNTEAFF

D: TRBD2
V: TRBV5-1
size: -
J: TRBJ2-2
DNA: TGCGCCAGCAGCCCCGGGACTAGCGGACACCGGGAGCTGTTTTTT
CDR3: CASSPGTSGHRELFF

D: TRBD1
V: TRBV7-9
size: once
J: TRBJ1-2
DNA: TGTGCCAGCAGCACCCGGACAGGGTCGAATACCTTC
CDR3: CASSTRTGSNTF

D: -
V: TRBV9
size: -
J: TRBJ1-6
DNA: TGTGCCAGCAGCGTTGACTTCCTGAATTCACCCCTCCACTTT
CDR3: CASSVDFLNSPLHF

D: -
V: TRBV4-3
size: -
J: TRBJ1-4
DNA: TGCGCCAGCAGCCAATTCTTAGTGCTCACTCCTAATGAAAAACTGTTTTTT
CDR3: CASSQFLVLTPNEKLFF

D: TRBD1
V: TRBV9
size: -
J: TRBJ2-7
DNA: TGTGCCAGCAGCCCAAGACAGGGGTCTACCTCCTACGAGCAGTACTTC
CDR3: CASSPRQGSTSYEQYF

D: -
V: TRBV19
size: -
J: TRBJ1-6
DNA: TGTGCCAGTAAGCCCCAGGGAAATTCACCCCTCCACTTT
CDR3: CASKPQGNSPLHF

D: -
V: TRBV27
size: -
J: TRBJ2-7
DNA: TGTGCCAGCAGTTATGCAGACACGTACCACGAGCAGTACTTC
CDR3: CASSYADTYHEQYF

D: TRBD2
V: TRBV19
size: -
J: TRBJ2-7
DNA: TGTGCCAGTAGTATGGTGTCTAGCGGGTCCCACTCCTACGAGCAGTACTTC
CDR3: CASSMVSSGSHSYEQYF

D: -
V: TRBV7-9
size: -
J: TRBJ1-2
DNA: TGTGCCAGCAGCTCCAGGACAGACGCTAACTATGGCTACACCTTC
CDR3: CASSSRTDANYGYTF

D: TRBD1
V: TRBV7-8
size: -
J: TRBJ1-2
DNA: TGTGCCAGCAGCTTTCCGGGACAGGGAGGATCCACCTTC
CDR3: CASSFPGQGGSTF

D: TRBD1
V: TRBV30
size: once
J: TRBJ2-3
DNA: TGTGCCTGGAACGGTCCGGGACAGGGGTTAGCAGATACGCAGTATTTT
CDR3: CAWNGPGQGLADTQYF

D: -
V: TRBV19
size: -
J: TRBJ2-7
DNA: TGTGCCACCATAGACGCAGGGGGGACCTACGAGCAGTACTTC
CDR3: CATIDAGGTYEQYF

D: TRBD2
V: TRBV5-8
size: -
J: TRBJ2-1
DNA: TGTGCCAGCAGCTTGAGGGCTAGCGGATACTACAATGAGCAGTTCTTC
CDR3: CASSLRASGYYNEQFF

D: -
V: TRBV5-1
size: -
J: TRBJ2-7
DNA: TGCGCCAGCAGCTTAGGCGGGGGCTCCGGGAAGGAGCAGTACTTC
CDR3: CASSLGGGSGKEQYF

D: -
V: TRBV5-1
size: -
J: TRBJ2-7
DNA: TGCGCCAGCAGCTTGAGAGTCGACGAGCAGTACTTC
CDR3: CASSLRVDEQYF

D: -
V: TRBV15
size: -
J: TRBJ2-1
DNA: TGTGCCACCGCCAGGCTGAACAGTGGCTCCTACAATGAGCAGTTCTTC
CDR3: CATARLNSGSYNEQFF

D: -
V: TRBV2
size: -
J: TRBJ2-6
DNA: TGTGCCAGCAGACCCCAGGATTCTGGGGCCAACGTCCTGACTTTC
CDR3: CASRPQDSGANVLTF

D: TRBD2
V: TRBV19
size: -
J: TRBJ2-3
DNA: TGTGCCAGTAGAAAGGGGGGCCCTCTTCTAGGGACTAGCGAGGATACGCAGTATTTT
CDR3: CASRKGGPLLGTSEDTQYF

D: -
V: TRBV9
size: -
J: TRBJ2-1
DNA: TGTGCCAGCAGCCGCCATCGGAGGGAAAAGGACAATGAGCAGTTCTTC
CDR3: CASSRHRREKDNEQFF

D: TRBD1
V: TRBV4-3
size: -
J: TRBJ2-7
DNA: TGCGCCAGCAGCCCAAGTGGGACAGGGGAGGCCTACGAGCAGTACTTC
CDR3: CASSPSGTGEAYEQYF